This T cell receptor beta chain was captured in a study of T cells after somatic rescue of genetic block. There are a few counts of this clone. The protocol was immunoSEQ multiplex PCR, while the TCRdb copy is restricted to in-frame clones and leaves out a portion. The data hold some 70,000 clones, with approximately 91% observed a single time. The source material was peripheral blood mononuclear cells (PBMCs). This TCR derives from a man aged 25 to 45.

DNA for the CDR3: TGCGCCAGCAGTGAAGGGACAACGAACACCGGGGAGCTGTTTTTT. Translating gives CASSEGTTNTGELFF. J is TRBJ2-2 and V is TRBV10-1; maybe TRBD1 (6 bases). Between the trimmed V and J ends, which lost 3 bases and 0 bases, there was a span of 8 bases. This CDR3 has 15 residues. CDR1 is WNHNN and CDR2 is SYGVQD in the germline V gene (reference sequence).